The 20 T cell receptor beta chains in this list originate from one sample, sequenced in a study of CD8 T cells in ankylosing spondylitis. Their specific antigens are unknown. Study-wide results and limits: Ankylosing spondylitis blood appeared to be characterized by a TCR beta motif of eight or nine highly homologous variants.

TCRdb re-analysed the 5' RACE reads in MiXCR, keeping a single row per CDR3 protein. The sample holds more than 600,000 distinct CDR3 sequences, around 20% seen once. Sequenced sample: blood, either unsorted or a sorted T cell fraction (not recorded which). The receptors shown here come from a male donor with ankylosing spondylitis.

This rearrangement joins TRBV7-2 to TRBJ2-1; D is unresolved. The CDR3 consists of 12 residues. The V end was cut by 1 base, the J end by 8 bases, with 6 bases between. Germline lookup yields CDR1 SGHTA and CDR2 FQGNSA. The CDR3 region is CASSLGSHEQFF. CDR3 coding DNA: TGTGCCAGCAGCTTAGGCTCGCATGAGCAGTTCTTC.

The chain combines TRBV4-2 with TRBJ2-5; D unclear. V dropped 0 bases and J dropped 10 bases, with 9 bases sitting between them. In germline, CDR1 is LGHNA, CDR2 YNFKEQ. The CDR3 is 12 amino acids. The CDR3 here is CASSQDRDIQYF. CDR3 DNA sequence: TGTGCCAGCAGCCAAGATCGCGACATCCAGTACTTC.

The chain recombines TRBV15 with TRBJ1-1, with D unresolved. The CDR3 covers 11 residues. Trimming removed 0 bases from V and 9 bases from J, with 5 bases in between. The V gene's germline CDR1 is LNHNV and CDR2 YYDKDF (reference sequence). This chain's CDR3 is CATSRDQKAFF. Written as DNA, the CDR3 is TGTGCCACCAGCAGAGATCAAAAAGCTTTCTTT. Complete variable domain (other parts from reference TRBV15 and TRBJ1-1): DAMVIQNPRYQVTQFGKPVTLSCSQTLNHNVMYWYQQKSSQAPKLLFHYYDKDFNNEADTPDNFQSRRPNTSFCFLDIRSPGLGDTAMYLCATSRDQKAFFGQGTRLTVV.

V and J are TRBV20-1 and TRBJ2-7; a weak D match, TRBD2 (5 bases). CDR3 length equals 13 residues. Trimming left V 4 bases short and J 0 bases short, with 10 bases between. CDR1 is DFQATT and CDR2 is SNEGSKA in the germline V gene (reference sequence). CDR3 nucleotides: TGCAGTGCTAACCCGGGAATCTCCTACGAGCAGTACTTC. Translating it yields CSANPGISYEQYF.

This clonotype occurred many times. This chain joins TRBV5-1 and TRBJ1-2; the match to TRBD1 covers 12 bases. In germline, CDR1 is SGHRS, CDR2 YFSETQ. After removal of 4 bases from V and 3 bases from J, the junction contained 4 bases not matched to a gene. The CDR3 covers 15 residues. CDR3 bases: TGCGCCAGCAGCCCGGGGACAGGGGGCGACTATGGCTACACCTTC. Translating it yields CASSPGTGGDYGYTF.

The chain has TRBV14 and TRBJ2-1; D unclear. With 1 base removed from V and 0 bases from J, the gap between germline ends came to 10 bases. The germline CDR1 and CDR2 sequences are SGHDN and FVKESK. The CDR3 totals 16 residues. The CDR3 bases are TGTGCCAGCAGCCAAGTTGGGTACGGCTCCTACAATGAGCAGTTCTTC. Translating it yields CASSQVGYGSYNEQFF.

This clonotype was picked up a small number of times. J is TRBJ1-2 and V is TRBV20-1; D unclear. V was shortened by 2 bases and J by 4 bases, with 5 bases between the two germline ends. CDR3 length: 11 amino acids. Germline V lookup: CDR1 DFQATT, CDR2 SNEGSKA (reference sequence). The CDR3 DNA reads TGCAGTGCTAGATCAAGCTATGGCTACACCTTC. Protein sequence: CSARSSYGYTF.

This clonotype has a handful of counts. The chain links TRBV12-3 or TRBV12-4 to TRBJ1-4; 9 bases are a match to TRBD1. J was trimmed by 8 bases and V by 7 bases; bases with no gene match: 8. This CDR3 spans 14 amino acids. The CDR3 DNA sequence: TGTGCCAGCACCTACACAGGGGGCAGCGAAAAACTGTTTTTT. This codes for CASTYTGGSEKLFF.

This clonotype occurred a few times. The chain links TRBV7-9 to TRBJ2-1; D is perhaps TRBD2 (6 bases). This CDR3 has 16 residues. V gave up 5 bases and J gave up 2 bases, with 16 bases separating them. Looked up from germline, CDR1 is SEHNR and CDR2 is FQNEAQ (reference sequence). CDR3 nucleotides: TGTGCCAGCAGCGTACCCGGGAGCCCCGCCTACAATGAGCAGTTCTTC. Residues: CASSVPGSPAYNEQFF.

The V gene is TRBV7-9, the J gene TRBJ1-2; D gene ambiguous. Germline CDR1 is SEHNR and CDR2 is FQNEAQ (reference sequence). This CDR3 has 13 residues. V was cut by 4 bases and J by 2 bases, with 8 bases left in between. CDR3 residues: CASSSTENYGYTF. CDR3 in DNA: TGTGCCAGCAGCTCTACAGAGAACTATGGCTACACCTTC.

This clonotype showed up just a few times. The rearrangement joins TRBV12-3 or TRBV12-4 to TRBJ2-6; the D is unclear. V lost 3 bases to trimming and J lost 0 bases, with 6 bases between them. This CDR3 has 15 residues. This CDR3 reads CASSFGVSGANVLTF. The CDR3 region has the DNA TGTGCCAGCAGTTTTGGAGTCTCTGGGGCCAACGTCCTGACTTTC.

The CDR3 loop reads CSATSRGGLETQYF. The DNA of the CDR3 is TGCAGTGCTACAAGTCGGGGGGGGCTAGAGACCCAGTACTTC. The genes are TRBV20-1 and TRBJ2-5; TRBD2 aligns across 8 bases. After removal of 4 bases from V and 4 bases from J, the junction contained 8 bases not matched to a gene. Germline V gene lookup returns CDR1 DFQATT and CDR2 SNEGSKA (reference sequence). This CDR3 is built from 14 residues.

This clonotype has a handful of counts. The rearrangement links TRBV7-3 to TRBJ2-3; 11 bases match TRBD1. The V and J ends lost 1 base and 1 base, in that order; junction bases with no gene match: 1. The CDR3 length is 16 residues. CDR1 is SGHTA, CDR2 FQGTGA, per germline. CDR3 bases: TGTGCCAGCAGCTTAAAGGGACAGGGGGGCACAGATACGCAGTATTTT. Its protein is CASSLKGQGGTDTQYF.

This clonotype appeared a few times. The genes are TRBV3-1 and TRBJ2-1; TRBD1 agrees at 7 bases. J lost 6 bases, V lost 1 base, and 6 bases had no gene match. Germline assignment: CDR1 LGHDT and CDR2 YNNKEL (reference sequence). The CDR3 spans 15 residues. The CDR3 DNA reads TGTGCCAGCAGCCAAGGACAGGGATCCCCCAATGAGCAGTTCTTC. Its translation is CASSQGQGSPNEQFF.

This clonotype has a handful of counts. V is TRBV7-9 and J is TRBJ2-1; 12 bases agree with TRBD2. V lost 5 bases, J lost 7 bases, and 6 bases stayed unmatched. CDR3 length: 15 residues. Germline V gives CDR1 SEHNR, CDR2 FQNEAQ (reference sequence). The CDR3 is CASSLTSGGGNEQFF. Written as DNA, the CDR3 is TGTGCCAGCAGCCTGACTAGCGGGGGAGGGAATGAGCAGTTCTTC.

This clonotype has only a few counts. In DNA, the CDR3 is TGTGCCAGCAGCTCCGCGTGGACCTCCTACGAGCAGTACTTC. Translated, it gives CASSSAWTSYEQYF. V and J are TRBV7-8 and TRBJ2-7; no definite D call. Trimming left V 4 bases short and J 0 bases short, with 10 bases between. The CDR3 totals 14 residues. The germline gives CDR1 SGHVS, CDR2 FQNEAQ.

This clonotype was detected a few times. CDR3 protein: CATIPNMDLPPSEQYF. The CDR3 DNA sequence: TGTGCCACAATACCTAACATGGACTTACCCCCGAGCGAGCAGTACTTC. The chain links TRBV24-1 to TRBJ2-7, with a tentative D call TRBD2 (5 bases). Between the trimmed V and J ends, which lost 10 bases and 6 bases, there was a span of 27 bases. CDR3 size: 16 residues. CDR1 and CDR2 from the germline V gene are KGHDR and SFDVKD.

The rearrangement uses TRBV12-3 or TRBV12-4 and TRBJ2-1; 13 bases line up with TRBD2. Trimming cost V 5 bases and J 8 bases; bases outside gene matches: 6. The CDR3 consists of 15 residues. The DNA for the CDR3 is TGTGCCAGCAGTCCCCCCGGGACTAGCGGGGATGAGCAGTTCTTC. Residues: CASSPPGTSGDEQFF.

V and J are TRBV20-1 and TRBJ1-6; 7 nucleotides line up with TRBD1. The CDR3 totals 15 residues. Germline V lookup: CDR1 DFQATT, CDR2 SNEGSKA (reference sequence). The trim removed 3 bases at V and 6 bases at J, leaving 8 bases unmatched. CDR3 sequence: CSARGQTSINSPLHF. As DNA, the CDR3 is TGCAGTGCTAGGGGACAGACATCAATTAATTCACCCCTCCACTTT.

This chain links TRBV5-1 with TRBJ2-4; D remains unclear. Germline-derived CDR1 and CDR2 are SGHRS and YFSETQ. V was pared by 4 bases and J by 3 bases, with 14 bases between. The CDR3 is made up of 15 amino acids. The CDR3 region is CASSPVQQGKNIQYF. In DNA, the CDR3 is TGCGCCAGCAGCCCGGTCCAGCAAGGCAAAAACATTCAGTACTTC.